The 15 T cell receptor beta chains below were found in one sample sequenced in a study of a mutant IDH1 vaccine in newly diagnosed glioma. Documented time point: baseline, week 1 (first vaccination visit). Treatment described: pre-vaccination baseline after standard-of-care therapy. The method was immunoSEQ multiplex PCR; TCRdb's version includes in-frame clones alone and lacks a portion of them. The repertoire includes over 75,000 clones, roughly 77% of them detected once, and roughly 7% sits in the top ten. Sequencing was performed on PBMCs, taken from a glioma patient treated with radiotherapy, temozolomide or both. The receptors stem from a man aged 40-49 years with glioma.

The rearrangement links TRBV6-5 to TRBJ1-5; no firm D call. Looked up from germline, CDR1 is MNHEY and CDR2 is SVGAGI. The V end lost 4 bases, the J end lost 4 bases, and 11 bases lay between the germline ends. CDR3 length equals 14 residues. For the CDR3, the DNA is TGTGCCAGCAGTTTTTACGGGGAAAATCAGCCCCAGCATTTT. This encodes CASSFYGENQPQHF.

For this clone: This CDR3 is also generated by other DNA sequences in the sample. The chain has TRBV11-1 and TRBJ1-1; D remains ambiguous. V was trimmed by 5 bases and J by 2 bases, leaving 6 bases between them. The germline V gene has CDR1 SGHAT and CDR2 FQDESV (reference sequence). The CDR3 spans 12 residues. The CDR3 bases are TGTGCCAGCAGCCTGAGCAACACTGAAGCTTTCTTT. Protein: CASSLSNTEAFF.

The CDR3 reads CASSSLLGGNNYNEQFF. The CDR3 region has the DNA TGTGCCAGCAGCTCCCTCCTAGGGGGAAATAACTACAATGAGCAGTTCTTC. This sequence joins TRBV7-2 and TRBJ2-1; tentatively, D is TRBD1 (6 bases). The V gene lost 4 bases and the J gene lost 3 bases, with 19 bases spanning the gap. From germline, CDR1 is SGHTA and CDR2 FQGNSA. This CDR3 comprises 17 residues.

This clone was seen just once. The genes are TRBV4-2 and TRBJ1-6; 7 positions match TRBD1. This CDR3 is 15 amino acids long. V was clipped by 1 base and J by 7 bases; unmatched bases: 4. The germline V gene encodes CDR1 LGHNA and CDR2 YNFKEQ. The CDR3 loop reads CASSQGVTGNSPLHF. CDR3 DNA: TGTGCCAGCAGCCAAGGAGTGACAGGGAATTCACCCCTCCACTTT.

J is TRBJ1-2 and V is TRBV5-1; TRBD1 agrees at 8 bases. The germline V gene has CDR1 SGHRS and CDR2 YFSETQ. V lost 9 bases to trimming and J lost 4 bases; unmatched junction nucleotides: 5. The CDR3 is 12 amino acids. In DNA, the CDR3 is TGCGCCAACGATGACAGGGGCTATGGCTACACCTTC. Its protein product is CANDDRGYGYTF.

V is TRBV7-3 and J is TRBJ2-1; 8 bases fit TRBD2. Trimming removed 4 bases from V and 7 bases from J; junction bases left unmatched: 9. CDR1 and CDR2 (germline): SGHTA, FQGTGA. The CDR3 runs to 15 residues. CDR3 protein: CASSSGLGVWNEQFF. The CDR3 bases are TGTGCCAGCAGCTCGGGACTAGGGGTTTGGAATGAGCAGTTCTTC.

This clone occurred many times. The CDR3 DNA reads TGTGCCAGCAGCCTAGCCCGAGTAGGTGAGCAGTTCTTC. This sequence encodes CASSLARVGEQFF. V and J are TRBV14 and TRBJ2-1; unclear D gene. With 4 bases removed from V and 9 bases from J, the gap between germline ends came to 13 bases. CDR1 and CDR2 (germline): SGHDN, FVKESK. CDR3 length: 13 amino acids.

This chain connects TRBV6-1 to TRBJ1-5; no clear D. The CDR3 has 16 amino acids. The germline V gene encodes CDR1 MNHNS and CDR2 SASEGT. Between the trimmed V and J ends, which lost 3 bases and 2 bases, there was a span of 14 bases. The CDR3 nucleotides read TGTGCCAGCAGTGAGAGTAGTGGAATTGGCAATCAGCCCCAGCATTTT. It is translated as CASSESSGIGNQPQHF.

V and J are TRBV6-5 and TRBJ2-7; 9 nucleotides line up with TRBD1. V lost 0 bases to trimming and J lost 4 bases; unmatched junction nucleotides: 4. The germline V gene has CDR1 MNHEY and CDR2 SVGAGI. The CDR3 has 15 residues. The CDR3 DNA follows: TGTGCCAGCAGTTACTCCGGGACAGGGCTATACGAGCAGTACTTC. This encodes CASSYSGTGLYEQYF.

The gene calls are TRBV19 and TRBJ2-3; the D is unclear. CDR3 size: 11 residues. The germline gives CDR1 LNHDA, CDR2 SQIVND (reference sequence). The CDR3 bases are TGTTCCGAGACTAGCACAGATACGCAGTATTTT. Translating it yields CSETSTDTQYF. Complete variable domain (other parts from reference TRBV19 and TRBJ2-3): DGGITQSPKYLFRKEGQNVTLSCEQNLNHDAMYWYRQDPGQGLRLIYYSQIVNDFQKGDIAEGYSVSREKKESFPLTVTSAQKNPTAFYLCSETSTDTQYFGPGTRLTVL.

This clone was recorded once. CDR3 nucleotide sequence: TGTGCCAGCCGCGGGGGGCCGGGGACTTGGGATACGCAGTATTTT. Residues: CASRGGPGTWDTQYF. The rearrangement joins TRBV2 to TRBJ2-3; 8 nucleotides line up with TRBD2. J lost 6 bases, V lost 8 bases, and 13 bases had no gene match. Germline values: CDR1 SNHLY, CDR2 FYNNEI. The length of the CDR3 is 15 residues.

V is TRBV27 and J is TRBJ1-2; D might be TRBD1 (5 bases). Germline V gene sequence: CDR1 MNHEY, CDR2 SMNVEV (reference sequence). Trimming pared 6 bases from V and 7 bases from J, leaving 21 bases between. The CDR3 has 15 residues. The CDR3 sequence: CASSGAGTYVAGYTF. DNA for the CDR3: TGTGCCAGCAGCGGGGCAGGGACCTATGTAGCTGGCTACACCTTC.

V and J are TRBV5-1 and TRBJ1-1; D is possibly TRBD1 (5 bases). This CDR3 comprises 15 residues. The germline V gene encodes CDR1 SGHRS and CDR2 YFSETQ. The germline V and J ends were trimmed by 6 bases and 5 bases, with 20 bases remaining between them. CDR3 in amino acids: CASTATRGGGTEAFF. The CDR3 DNA reads as TGCGCCAGCACCGCGACGCGGGGGGGTGGAACTGAAGCTTTCTTT. Full variable domain (rest looked up from reference TRBV5-1 and TRBJ1-1): KAGVTQTPRYLIKTRGQQVTLSCSPISGHRSVSWYQQTPGQGLQFLFEYFSETQRNKGNFPGRFSGRQFSNSRSEMNVSTLELGDSALYLCASTATRGGGTEAFFGQGTRLTVV.

V usage is TRBV6-1 and J usage is TRBJ1-4; D uncertain. This CDR3 spans 15 amino acids. Germline CDR1 reads MNHNS; CDR2 reads SASEGT. The V gene lost 1 base and the J gene lost 10 bases, with 16 bases spanning the gap. The CDR3 DNA reads as TGTGCCAGCAGTGAAGAATGGGGATTGGCGGGAAAACTGTTTTTT. It specifies CASSEEWGLAGKLFF.

The chain combines TRBV4-1 with TRBJ2-7; weak D call: TRBD1 (5 bases). The CDR3 extends over 12 amino acids. The V end lost 4 bases, the J end lost 5 bases, and 9 bases lay between the germline ends. From germline, CDR1 is MGHRA and CDR2 YSYEKL. CDR3 protein: CASSREGDEQYF. CDR3 bases: TGCGCCAGCAGCCGGGAAGGGGACGAGCAGTACTTC.